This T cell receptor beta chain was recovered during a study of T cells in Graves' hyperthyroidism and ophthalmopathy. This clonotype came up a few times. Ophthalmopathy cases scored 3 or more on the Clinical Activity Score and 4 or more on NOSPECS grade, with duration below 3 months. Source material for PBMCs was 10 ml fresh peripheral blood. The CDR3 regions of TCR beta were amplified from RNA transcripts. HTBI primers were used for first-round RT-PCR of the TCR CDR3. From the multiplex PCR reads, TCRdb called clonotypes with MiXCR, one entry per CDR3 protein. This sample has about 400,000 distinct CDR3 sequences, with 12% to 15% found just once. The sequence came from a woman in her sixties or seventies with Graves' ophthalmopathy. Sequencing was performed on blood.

The CDR3, as DNA: TGTGCCAGCAGCCCCTCCCATCGCGGGAGTTTCACAGATACGCAGTATTTT. Translation gives CASSPSHRGSFTDTQYF. This sequence joins TRBV7-9 and TRBJ2-3; 7 nucleotides line up with TRBD2. CDR1 is SEHNR and CDR2 is FQNEAQ in the germline V gene (reference sequence). The V and J ends lost 5 bases and 2 bases, in that order; junction bases with no gene match: 13. The CDR3 totals 17 residues.